Here is one TCR beta chain with its context. Its matching antigen is unknown. This entry comes from a study of shared clonotypes between healthy human individuals. Study-level information: The study enrolled two women and a few men aged 18 to 49. Broader study findings: Relative to memory subsets, naive subsets generally showed larger estimated richness. Among several donors, about 5% of naive CD4 clonotypes were found in common.

This CDR3 comprises 15 residues. V was shortened by 4 bases and J by 2 bases, with 12 bases between the two germline ends. Germline V gene lookup returns CDR1 SGHTA and CDR2 FQGTGA. Profiling relied on immunoSEQ multiplex PCR, and the TCRdb table lists in-frame clones only, not all of them. Found here are roughly 700,000 clones, around 67% of them singletons; the top ten hold 1.5% to 2%. The TCR comes from a woman in her 30s in good health. The sequencing input was memory CD4+ T cells sorted from blood. As for subset: CD45RA-negative fraction. The chain recombines TRBV7-3 with TRBJ2-1, with D maybe TRBD2 (7 bases). As DNA, the CDR3 is TGTGCCAGCAGCTGGGGGGGCAGTCCCTACAATGAGCAGTTCTTC. Encoded protein: CASSWGGSPYNEQFF.